This T cell receptor (beta chain) was retrieved from a study of blood T cell repertoires in COVID-19. Looking at the study overall: Samples came from the United States, Italy and Spain, spanning acute and convalescent COVID-19. Sources were T cells, B-cell-depleted T cells, or PBMCs; the material itself was cDNA or gDNA.

Authors' analysis steps: Counts of nucleated cells, estimated from reference gene primer amplification, were obtained. TCRdb's table, derived via immunoSEQ multiplex PCR, lists solely in-frame clones and lacks some. D and trimming were read from the DNA, whereas the V and J calls and clone size are those reported in that table. The sample has 73,000 or so clones; approximately 84% are singletons. The CDR3 extends over 19 amino acids. Deletions cut 4 bases from V and 1 base from J, with 20 bases between. Germline lookup yields CDR1 LGHDT and CDR2 YNNKEL (reference sequence). Sequences were obtained from peripheral blood. The receptor comes from a woman aged 55-70 years with acute or convalescent COVID-19. The chain carries TRBV3-1 (or the pseudogene TRBV3-2) and TRBJ2-6; D perhaps matches TRBD1 (6 bases). The chain's CDR3 is CASSRSIQGTGSGANVLTF. The CDR3 DNA is TGTGCCAGCAGCCGATCGATACAGGGTACAGGTTCTGGGGCCAACGTCCTGACTTTC.